One and the same sample provided the 28 T cell receptor beta chains below, sequenced in a study of identical twins. TCRdb reanalysed the 5' RACE reads using MiXCR and keeps one entry per CDR3 protein. Of 500,000 to 650,000 distinct CDR3 sequences detected, 20% to 25% appear once; the ten largest clones hold approximately 0.52%. This sample was also put to use in a study of yellow fever vaccine responses in identical twins.

The specimen was CD4+ T cells sorted from blood. These receptors originate from a woman aged 18-29 years in good health.

The CDR3 coding sequence is TGCAGCGTTGAAGATCGGGCAGGGGTGGCCTACAATGAGCAGTTCTTC. The encoded protein is CSVEDRAGVAYNEQFF. The chain recombines TRBV29-1 with TRBJ2-1, with D possibly being TRBD1 (6 bases). The CDR3 is 16 amino acids. V shed 0 bases and J shed 2 bases, with 14 bases lying between them. CDR1 is SQVTM and CDR2 is ANQGSEA in the germline V gene.

This clonotype came up many times. This chain links TRBV12-3 or TRBV12-4 with TRBJ1-2; no definite D call. The CDR3 runs to 15 residues. The V end lost 6 bases, the J end lost 6 bases, and 20 bases lay between the germline ends. The CDR3 DNA reads TGTGCCAGCAGACGCTCGACGGATTACCTCGATGGCTACACCTTC. It translates to CASRRSTDYLDGYTF.

This chain's CDR3 is CSSREDLDTDTQYF. The DNA of the CDR3 is TGTTCCTCTCGTGAAGATTTAGACACAGATACGCAGTATTTT. This rearrangement joins TRBV19 to TRBJ2-3; D gene unclear. Germline CDR1 and CDR2: LNHDA and SQIVND (reference sequence). The CDR3 has 14 residues.

The chain joins TRBV20-1 to TRBJ2-1, with 7 nucleotides matching TRBD2. Per germline, CDR1 DFQATT and CDR2 SNEGSKA (reference sequence). The CDR3 totals 14 residues. J was trimmed by 7 bases and V by 3 bases; bases with no gene match: 9. The CDR3 DNA is TGCAGTGCTAGTAGTTCTAGCGGAATTAATGAGCAGTTCTTC. Its translation is CSASSSSGINEQFF.

The chain is built from TRBV28 and TRBJ2-5; the D is unclear. The V end was cut by 6 bases, the J end by 5 bases, with 16 bases between. Germline values: CDR1 MDHEN, CDR2 SYDVKM. The length of the CDR3 is 14 residues. The CDR3 loop reads CASSPPGSWETQYF. The CDR3 region has the DNA TGTGCCAGCAGCCCCCCCGGATCGTGGGAGACCCAGTACTTC.

This clonotype showed up just a few times. V is TRBV12-3 or TRBV12-4 and J is TRBJ2-1; possibly TRBD1 for D (6 bases). Between the trimmed V and J ends, which lost 2 bases and 7 bases, there was a span of 21 bases. This CDR3 region has 17 residues. The CDR3 DNA reads TGTGCCAGCAGTTTAAGGCAGGGGCCCCAGATGGCTAATGAGCAGTTCTTC. The encoded protein is CASSLRQGPQMANEQFF.

This clonotype was counted between two and nine times. The rearrangement uses TRBV9 and TRBJ2-2; 7 positions match TRBD1. The length of the CDR3 is 15 residues. The junction had 10 bases not matched to a gene; V was cut back by 6 bases and J by 5 bases. Germline CDR1 SGDLS, CDR2 YYNGEE. The CDR3 here is CASTKTGEKTGELFF. In DNA, the CDR3 is TGTGCCAGCACAAAAACAGGGGAAAAAACCGGGGAGCTGTTTTTT.

This clonotype came up a few times. CDR3 loop: CASSLGRYMETQYF. CDR3 DNA sequence: TGTGCCAGCAGCTTGGGGCGGTACATGGAGACCCAGTACTTC. The rearrangement links TRBV5-4 to TRBJ2-5; D not certain. The V end lost 0 bases, the J end lost 5 bases, and 11 bases lay between the germline ends. CDR1 is SGHNT and CDR2 is YYREEE in the germline V gene (reference sequence). This CDR3 has 14 residues. The full variable domain, its missing parts supplied by reference TRBV5-4 and TRBJ2-5, is ETGVTQSPTHLIKTRGQQVTLRCSSQSGHNTVSWYQQALGQGPQFIFQYYREEENGRGNFPPRFSGLQFPNYSSELNVNALELDDSALYLCASSLGRYMETQYFGPGTRLLVL.

This chain connects TRBV7-3 to TRBJ2-5; 13 bases are shared with TRBD2. V trimming: 0 bases; J trimming: 1 base; junction bases outside the gene matches: 5. The CDR3 is 18 residues long. Germline CDR1 reads SGHTA; CDR2 reads FQGTGA. CDR3 DNA: TGTGCCAGCAGCTTAACATGGACTAGCGGGAGAGGCCAAGAGACCCAGTACTTC. The encoded protein is CASSLTWTSGRGQETQYF.

This chain uses TRBV3-1 with TRBJ2-2; 7 positions agree with TRBD1. V gave up 7 bases and J gave up 2 bases; unmatched junction bases: 7. Germline CDR1 is LGHDT and CDR2 is YNNKEL (reference sequence). This CDR3 has 15 amino acids. The CDR3 is CASNRQGPNTGELFF. Here the CDR3 DNA reads TGTGCCAGCAATCGACAGGGCCCCAACACCGGGGAGCTGTTTTTT.

In nucleotides, the CDR3 is TGCAGCGCTGCGGAAAGGCAGAACACTGAAGCTTTCTTT. This codes for CSAAERQNTEAFF. This chain uses TRBV29-1 with TRBJ1-1; D uncertain. The germline gives CDR1 SQVTM, CDR2 ANQGSEA. This CDR3 spans 13 amino acids. Trimming stripped 7 bases from V and 1 base from J, with 13 bases between.

The CDR3, as DNA: TGCAGCGTTGATACGGGACAAAGGTCCTACAATGAGCAGTTCTTC. Translation: CSVDTGQRSYNEQFF. This chain uses TRBV29-1 with TRBJ2-1; tentative D call: TRBD1 (6 bases). CDR1 is SQVTM and CDR2 is ANQGSEA in the germline V gene. The germline V and J ends were trimmed by 3 bases and 1 base, with 13 bases remaining between them. The CDR3 loop spans 15 amino acids.

This chain links TRBV9 with TRBJ2-7; no definite D call. V was trimmed by 0 bases and J by 7 bases, leaving 17 bases between them. CDR3 size: 15 residues. Germline V lookup: CDR1 SGDLS, CDR2 YYNGEE. This chain's CDR3 is CASSVAPHLVGEQYF. CDR3 in DNA: TGTGCCAGCAGCGTAGCCCCACATCTCGTGGGGGAGCAGTACTTC.

This chain joins TRBV20-1 and TRBJ2-2; unclear D gene. Germline CDR1 is DFQATT and CDR2 is SNEGSKA (reference sequence). Trimming cost V 6 bases and J 3 bases, with 5 bases left between them. This CDR3 is built from 11 residues. This CDR3 is CSARHTGELFF. CDR3 nucleotide sequence: TGCAGTGCCCGCCACACCGGGGAGCTGTTTTTT.

Only a few counts were recorded for this clonotype. The chain combines TRBV5-5 with TRBJ2-1, with D uncertain. Germline CDR1 and CDR2: SGHKS and YYEKEE (reference sequence). Trimming took 1 base from V and 4 from J, leaving 6 bases between them. The CDR3 is 13 residues long. CDR3 sequence reads: CASSLIPYNEQFF. The CDR3 nucleotides are TGTGCCAGCAGCTTGATTCCTTACAATGAGCAGTTCTTC. The whole variable domain, remainder taken from reference TRBV5-5 and TRBJ2-1, is DAGVTQSPTHLIKTRGQQVTLRCSPISGHKSVSWYQQVLGQGPQFIFQYYEKEERGRGNFPDRFSARQFPNYSSELNVNALLLGDSALYLCASSLIPYNEQFFGPGTRLTVL.

This clonotype has more than one count but fewer than ten. This sequence joins TRBV10-3 and TRBJ2-3, with D perhaps TRBD2 (5 bases). V lost 2 bases and J 4 bases, leaving 16 bases between the germline ends. Germline assignment: CDR1 ENHRY and CDR2 SYGVKD. The CDR3 spans 16 residues. CDR3 sequence: CAISEGRESRSDTQYF. CDR3 in DNA: TGTGCCATCAGTGAGGGTAGGGAGTCCCGGTCAGATACGCAGTATTTT.

This clonotype was observed a single time. The rearrangement links TRBV18 to TRBJ2-7; D gene unclear. The CDR3 covers 15 residues. The germline V gene has CDR1 KGHSH and CDR2 LQKENI. Between the trimmed V and J ends, which lost 3 bases and 0 bases, there was a span of 12 bases. The CDR3 reads CASSPAAMPSYEQYF. The CDR3 nucleotides are TGTGCCAGCTCACCCGCAGCTATGCCCTCCTACGAGCAGTACTTC.

This sequence joins TRBV5-5 and TRBJ1-5, with D perhaps TRBD1 (6 bases). V was shortened by 0 bases and J by 1 base, with 14 bases between the two germline ends. This CDR3 is 17 amino acids long. Germline CDR1 and CDR2: SGHKS and YYEKEE (reference sequence). CDR3 in DNA: TGTGCCAGCAGCTTGGGCCCGGGGGCGACGAGCAATCAGCCCCAGCATTTT. Translated: CASSLGPGATSNQPQHF. Looking up the rest from reference TRBV5-5 and TRBJ1-5 gives the full variable domain: DAGVTQSPTHLIKTRGQQVTLRCSPISGHKSVSWYQQVLGQGPQFIFQYYEKEERGRGNFPDRFSARQFPNYSSELNVNALLLGDSALYLCASSLGPGATSNQPQHFGDGTRLSIL.

The V gene is TRBV6-1, the J gene TRBJ1-3; D may be TRBD1 (5 bases). Germline V gives CDR1 MNHNS, CDR2 SASEGT. The CDR3 loop spans 17 amino acids. V lost 5 bases and J lost 4, with 21 bases in between. The DNA of the CDR3 is TGTGCCAGCAGTCCAACCAACGGACGGGACTACGGAAACACCATATATTTT. Protein product: CASSPTNGRDYGNTIYF.

This clonotype was seen more than once but under ten times. The rearrangement links TRBV29-1 to TRBJ1-1; D possibly corresponds to TRBD1 (5 bases). Trimming took 7 bases from V and 1 from J, leaving 13 bases between them. The CDR3 totals 13 residues. Germline values: CDR1 SQVTM, CDR2 ANQGSEA. The CDR3 DNA sequence: TGCAGCGGGGGGGACCGAAAGAACACTGAAGCTTTCTTT. It encodes CSGGDRKNTEAFF.

This clonotype was detected only a few times. This chain links TRBV7-3 with TRBJ2-2; a weak D match, TRBD1 (7 bases). Per the germline V gene, CDR1 is SGHTA and CDR2 is FQGTGA. The CDR3 runs 17 residues. V shed 0 bases and J shed 6 bases, with 17 bases lying between them. CDR3 loop: CASSLTAGQTLAGELFF. CDR3 in DNA: TGTGCCAGCAGCTTAACGGCGGGACAGACATTGGCCGGGGAGCTGTTTTTT.

This clonotype was seen at least ten times. The DNA for the CDR3 is TGTGCCAGCAGTAGACGGATTATTAGCAATCAGCCCCAGCATTTT. Its protein is CASSRRIISNQPQHF. The V call is TRBV12-3 or TRBV12-4, the J call TRBJ1-5; D ambiguous. The CDR3 sequence is 15 residues long. V lost 5 bases and J 0 bases, leaving 11 bases between the germline ends.

The chain links TRBV2 to TRBJ2-7; no firm D call. Germline V gene lookup returns CDR1 SNHLY and CDR2 FYNNEI. The V end lost 2 bases, the J end lost 3 bases, and 5 bases lay between the germline ends. This CDR3 has 12 residues. CDR3 DNA: TGTGCCAGCAGTGAACACAGCTACGAGCAGTACTTC. Translation: CASSEHSYEQYF.

This clonotype was counted between two and nine times. The genes are TRBV7-9 and TRBJ1-1; a possible D gene is TRBD1 (5 bases). Germline loops: CDR1 SEHNR, CDR2 FQNEAQ (reference sequence). V shed 10 bases and J shed 0 bases, with 21 bases lying between them. This CDR3 region has 16 residues. The CDR3 region is CATRDRGAGLNTEAFF. The CDR3, as DNA: TGTGCCACCCGGGACCGGGGCGCCGGGCTGAACACTGAAGCTTTCTTT.

The V gene is TRBV24-1, the J gene TRBJ2-5; the match to TRBD1 covers 8 bases. The CDR3 loop spans 15 amino acids. Looked up from germline, CDR1 is KGHDR and CDR2 is SFDVKD. J was trimmed by 3 bases and V by 7 bases; bases with no gene match: 9. The CDR3 nucleotides read TGTGCCACCAGCAGCCCAGGGGGCGGGAAAGAGACCCAGTACTTC. As protein: CATSSPGGGKETQYF.

Only a few counts were recorded for this clonotype. The V call is TRBV12-3 or TRBV12-4, the J call TRBJ2-3, with a tentative D call TRBD1 (6 bases). CDR3 length: 15 amino acids. Trimming took 6 bases from V and 1 from J, leaving 14 bases between them. DNA of the CDR3: TGTGCCAGCAGGAGACAGGACCAACGCACAGATACGCAGTATTTT. Its protein is CASRRQDQRTDTQYF.

The table lists this clonotype with a few counts. This sequence joins TRBV5-1 and TRBJ2-7; D might be TRBD2 (6 bases). CDR1 is SGHRS, CDR2 YFSETQ, per germline. The germline V and J ends were trimmed by 7 bases and 1 base, with 18 bases remaining between them. The CDR3 totals 15 residues. The CDR3 sequence: CASPCRAGGSYEQYV. Written as DNA, the CDR3 is TGCGCCAGCCCCTGTCGAGCGGGCGGGTCCTACGAGCAGTACGTC.

The genes are TRBV11-2 and TRBJ2-7, with D tentatively TRBD2 (6 bases). CDR3 length: 13 residues. Germline CDR1 SGHAT, CDR2 FQNNGV. Trimming shortened V by 5 bases and J by 3 bases, and 11 bases separated the two germline ends. The CDR3 region has the DNA TGTGCCAGCAGCCGGAGGGGAAGCTACGAGCAGTACTTC. It translates to CASSRRGSYEQYF. Based on the CDR3 plus reference TRBV11-2 and TRBJ2-7, the full variable domain is EAGVAQSPRYKIIEKRQSVAFWCNPISGHATLYWYQQILGQGPKLLIQFQNNGVVDDSQLPKDRFSAERLKGVDSTLKIQPAKLEDSAVYLCASSRRGSYEQYFGPGTRLTVT.